This T cell receptor beta chain was sequenced for a study of tumor-infiltrating lymphocytes in primary liver carcinoma (TCRdb year 2017). Background for the entire study: Of the five patients (three men and two women, aged 30 to 69 years), four had hepatocellular carcinoma and one had combined HCC and intrahepatic cholangiocarcinoma. Tumors of the five patients were stage T1-T3 N0M0 with maximum diameters of roughly 4 to 10 cm. Each sample produced roughly 3.5 to 8 million productive TCRbeta reads, and read depth showed no significant difference between tissue types. For each liver tumor, the study sampled five regions along with adjacent normal tissue and blood, and applied TCRbeta repertoire sequencing, expression microarrays and whole-exome sequencing. TCRbeta repertoire sequencing covered some 35 specimens from 5 patients: 25 or so tumor regions, 5 adjacent noncancerous liver tissues and 5 peripheral blood samples. Repertoires from technical replicates were highly reproducible, with mean shared-clone rates approximately 0.88 and correlation coefficients above 0.95.

Study-wide conclusions, independent of this receptor: The study included only five patients, and the authors note findings should be validated in a larger study. Only the TCR beta chain was sequenced, so true repertoire diversity is likely underestimated because unpaired alpha chains were not captured. A significantly larger repertoire fraction was made up by the top 250 clones in tumors than in blood (p = 0.039). Consistent with antigen-driven expansion, pairs of tumor regions showed higher repertoire overlap (mean about 35%) than either tumor-adjacent pairs (around 17%) or tumor-blood pairs (around 15%). Bulk unsorted samples precluded comparing CD4+ and CD8+ T cell repertoires.

CDR1 and CDR2 were assigned from the germline V gene (reference sequence) as GTSNPN and SVGIG. The CDR3 measures 13 amino acids from cysteine to phenylalanine. Only the CDR3 part of the read is kept: 39 bases, read in frame from the first base. Total RNA and DNA were co-extracted from about 19-30 mg of bulk tissue with the AllPrep DNA/RNA mini kit, without cell sorting. Four to six patients with histopathologically diagnosed primary liver carcinoma underwent surgical resection in China between November 2015 and March 2016. Chronic HBV infection was present in the patients, and the patients were treatment-naive at sampling. Pieces of fresh tumor and adjacent tissue were cut in half, with one half kept in RNAlater at -80 degrees C and the other half sent for histology. TCRbeta-specific cDNA was reverse-transcribed from 500 ng total RNA using a constant-region primer and ProtoScript II reverse transcriptase. Construction of the TCRbeta libraries relied on three nested rounds of multiplex PCR, following a slightly modified ARM-PCR procedure. Multiplex TRBV1-TRBV30 forward primers and a Cbeta reverse primer were used in the first two PCR rounds, each of which was run for approximately 9 cycles. Sample barcodes and Illumina adapters were attached in a final 25-cycle PCR using Deep VentR polymerase. Amplicons of 200-500 bp were gel-purified with a QIAquick gel extraction kit before sequencing. An Illumina HiSeq 2500 was used to sequence the TCRbeta amplicons, generating 250-bp paired-end reads. In the source study's methods: Trimmomatic v0.33 was used to quality-trim the reads, and FLASH v1.2.11 was used to merge paired reads so that full CDR3 sequences could be recovered. V, D and J germline segments were assigned to the rearranged TCRbeta sequences by MiGEC v1.2.1b. Clonotype statistics and Shannon-Wiener diversity indices were calculated with VDJtools v1.0.0. Except for diversity analysis, only each sample's 250 most abundant clonotypes were used in subsequent analyses to reduce sampling bias. TCRdb handled the public reads itself, with Q25 trimming in fastp and clone calling in MiXCR, and kept productive beta chains. Every CDR3 protein is listed once, alongside the most common genes and DNA of its rows. In this record, the V and J calls reflect TCRdb's handling and not the investigators' own analysis. The sample table holds around 88,000 distinct CDR3 sequences, of which about 70% were seen once. Jointly, the top ten make up 27% of the sample.

Comment on this clonotype: Its target antigen remains unknown. At one end, the junction sequence differs from germline, possibly due to a read error.

This receptor was taken from a man between 35 and 55 years old with primary liver carcinoma and hepatitis B virus infection. The sequenced sample was tumor-adjacent normal liver tissue. The chain employs TRBV30 and TRBJ2-5; no confident D gene assignment can be made. The DNA sequence follows: TGTGCCTGGAGTCCACTAAGCCATGAGACCCAATACTTC. It translates as CAWSPLSHETQYF.